This T cell receptor (beta chain) was sequenced for a study of PD-L1 blockade in urothelial cancer. Time point here: peripheral blood 6 weeks after treatment start. Profiling relied on immunoSEQ multiplex PCR, and the TCRdb table lists in-frame clones only, not all of them. This repertoire shows approximately 79,000 clones, under 95% found once; its top ten account for 0.87%. The length of the CDR3 is 14 residues. CDR1 LNHDA and CDR2 SQIVND come from the germline V gene (reference sequence). The V and J ends lost 3 bases and 2 bases, in that order; junction bases with no gene match: 3. The chain recombines TRBV19 with TRBJ2-5; TRBD2 aligns across 7 bases. This TCR came from a woman aged 80 or over with urothelial cancer. This sample comprised PBMCs, obtained around atezolizumab (anti-PD-L1) treatment. The CDR3 sequence: CASSIGGGQETQYF. CDR3 bases: TGTGCCAGTAGTATTGGGGGGGGACAAGAGACCCAGTACTTC.